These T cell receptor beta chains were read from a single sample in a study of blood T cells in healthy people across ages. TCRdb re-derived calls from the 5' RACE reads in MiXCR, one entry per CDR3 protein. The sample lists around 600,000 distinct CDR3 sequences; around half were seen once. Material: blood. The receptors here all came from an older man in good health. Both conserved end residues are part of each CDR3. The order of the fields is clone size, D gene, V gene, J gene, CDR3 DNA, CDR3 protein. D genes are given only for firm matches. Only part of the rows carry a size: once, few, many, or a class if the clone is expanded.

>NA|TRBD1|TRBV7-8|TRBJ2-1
TGTGCCAGCAGCTTAAGAGTAAAGGGCAGGGGGATCGATGAGCAGTTCTTC
CASSLRVKGRGIDEQFF
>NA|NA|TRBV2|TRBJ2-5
TGTGCCAGCAGTGATGGCACAGGGAAGGCGACCCAGTACTTC
CASSDGTGKATQYF
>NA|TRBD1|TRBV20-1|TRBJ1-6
TGCAGTGCTAGGCTGACAGGGGGCTCCGCACCCCTCCACTTT
CSARLTGGSAPLHF
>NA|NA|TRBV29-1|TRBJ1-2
TGCAGCGTTGAAATTGGGGGTGGCTACACCTTC
CSVEIGGGYTF
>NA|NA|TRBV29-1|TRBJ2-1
TGCAGCGTAGACCGGGTCCGCAGCAGGGAGCAGTTCTTC
CSVDRVRSREQFF
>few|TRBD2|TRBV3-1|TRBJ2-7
TGTGCCAGCAGCATGACTAGCGCTGTCTACGAGCAGTACTTC
CASSMTSAVYEQYF
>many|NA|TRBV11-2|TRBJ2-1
TGTGCCAGCAGCTCCCTAGTCGGGACCTACAATGAGCAGTTCTTC
CASSSLVGTYNEQFF
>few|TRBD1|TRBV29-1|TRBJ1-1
TGCAGCGTTGCTACAGGGGGCGGATGGAGCACTGAAGCTTTCTTT
CSVATGGGWSTEAFF
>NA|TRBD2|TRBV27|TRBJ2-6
TGTGCCAGCAGTCTTCGACTAGCGGGAGGTTGGTCTGGGGCCAACGTCCCGACTTTC
CASSLRLAGGWSGANVPTF
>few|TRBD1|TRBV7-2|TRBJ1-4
TGTGCCAGCAGCTTAGCCCGGGACAGGGCTAATGAAAAACTGTTTTTT
CASSLARDRANEKLFF
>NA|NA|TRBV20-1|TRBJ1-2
TGCAGTGCCTCACACAATGCGGGGGCCCTGAGGGGCTACACCTTC
CSASHNAGALRGYTF
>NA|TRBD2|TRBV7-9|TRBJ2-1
TGTGCCAGCAGCCTTAGTCAGGGCCCGGTGAAGCGGGGTTCCTACAATGAGCAGTTCTTC
CASSLSQGPVKRGSYNEQFF
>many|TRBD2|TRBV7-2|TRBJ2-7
TGTGCCAGCAGCTTAGACCTACTAGCGGGGGTTTCCGGCGAGCAGTACTTC
CASSLDLLAGVSGEQYF
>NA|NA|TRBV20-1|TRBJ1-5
TGCAGTGCTAGGCCCTGGGGGGGCACTGATCAGCCCCAGCATTTT
CSARPWGGTDQPQHF
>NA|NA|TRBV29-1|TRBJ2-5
TGCAGCGTCGTGACTCTTGCGGAGACCCAGTACTTC
CSVVTLAETQYF
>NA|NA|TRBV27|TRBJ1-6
TGTGCCAGCAGTTTATGGCAGTATCAATCACCCCTCCACTTT
CASSLWQYQSPLHF
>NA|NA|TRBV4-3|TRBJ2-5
TGCGCCAGCAGCCAAGCTCCGGGACAAGACCAAGAGACCCAGTACTTC
CASSQAPGQDQETQYF
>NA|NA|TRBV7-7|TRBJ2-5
TGTGCTAGCAGCTTAGTCCAGGGTACGGCGGAGACCCAGTACTTC
CASSLVQGTAETQYF
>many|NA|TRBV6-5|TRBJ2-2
TGTGCCAGCAGTTACTCGGGTGGTCGGGGGACTGCGAACACCGGGGAGCTGTTTTTT
CASSYSGGRGTANTGELFF
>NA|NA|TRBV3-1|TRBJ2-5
TGTGCCAGCAGCCGCGAGAGGGGAGAGACCCAGTACTTC
CASSRERGETQYF
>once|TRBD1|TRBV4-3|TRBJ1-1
TGCGCCAGCAGCCAAGGGGGACAGGACACTGAAGCTTTCTTT
CASSQGGQDTEAFF
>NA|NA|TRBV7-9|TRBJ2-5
TGTGCCAGCAGCTTCGAACGAGCGGACCAAGAGACCCAGTACTTC
CASSFERADQETQYF
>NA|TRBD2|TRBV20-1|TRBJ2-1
TGCAGTGCTTCGGCCGTTGTTCGTGGGGGGGGGTACAATGAGCAGTTCTTC
CSASAVVRGGGYNEQFF
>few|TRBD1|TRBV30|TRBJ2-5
TGTGCCTGGAGTGTTCTTATGACAGGGACGTACCAAGAGACCCAGTACTTC
CAWSVLMTGTYQETQYF
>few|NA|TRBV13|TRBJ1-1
TGTGCCAGCAGCACCTTCGCCAGCGGGATGAACACTGAAGCTTTCTTT
CASSTFASGMNTEAFF
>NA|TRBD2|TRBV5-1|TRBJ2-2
TGCGCCAGCAGCAGGACTAGCGGTAACACCGGGGAGCTGTTTTTT
CASSRTSGNTGELFF
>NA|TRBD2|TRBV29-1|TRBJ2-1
TGCAGCGTTGCCTCGGCGACTAGCGGGAGGAATGAGCAGTTCTTC
CSVASATSGRNEQFF
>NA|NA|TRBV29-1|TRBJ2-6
TGCAGCGCCATAGTAGCTGGGGCCAACGTCCTGACTTTC
CSAIVAGANVLTF
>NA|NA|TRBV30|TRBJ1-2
TGTGCCTGGAGTTTGGGGGCATACTATGGCTACACCTTC
CAWSLGAYYGYTF
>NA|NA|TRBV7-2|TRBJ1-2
TGTGCCAGCAGCGCCGGGGGGTCAGTAAACTATGGCTACACCTTC
CASSAGGSVNYGYTF
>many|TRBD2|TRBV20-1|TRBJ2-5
TGCAGTGCTAGAGAGCAGCGGGGAATCCAAGAGACCCAGTACTTC
CSAREQRGIQETQYF